This T cell receptor (beta chain) was sequenced during a study of T cell responses to AZD1222 COVID-19 vaccine. Study at large: Pooled in the analysis were second doses at about 4 or about 12 weeks. The study, taken as a whole, reports: Epitopes outside B.1.351 and B.1.1.7 mutated regions reportedly drew nearly half of spike TCRs. Donors skewed white British and female; clonal diversity was possibly underestimated. There were vaccine-associated CD4 TCRs across spike, dominant at 160-218 and 743-854.

Remarks on this clone: Its specificity is unknown.

The CDR3 extends over 10 amino acids. Germline-derived CDR1 and CDR2 are MNHEY and SMNVEV (reference sequence). V lost 1 base and J lost 6, with 0 bases in between. Sequencing used immunoSEQ multiplex PCR; TCRdb keeps in-frame clones, though not all of them. The sample has more than 50,000 clones, 75% to 85% seen once; the top ten hold approximately 20%. The sample was peripheral blood, taken on day 0 of AZD1222 vaccination. J is TRBJ1-2 and V is TRBV27, with unresolved D. This clonotype was sampled from an adult in good health. The chain's CDR3 is CASSLYGYTF. The DNA of the CDR3 is TGTGCCAGCAGTTTATATGGCTACACCTTC.